This T cell receptor (beta chain) was observed in a study of technical replicates of blood from a few donors. Trimming took 2 bases from V and 8 from J, leaving 15 bases between them. Looked up from germline, CDR1 is KGHSH and CDR2 is LQKENI. This CDR3 is built from 15 residues. Measured with immunoSEQ multiplex PCR; TCRdb has only the in-frame clones, and not every one. The repertoire holds about 17,000 clones, under 90% seen once, with roughly a tenth in the top ten. This clone was counted a few times. This receptor was identified in a human donor in good health. Some clones in this sample may be carry-over from other donors' samples. The sequencing input was PBMCs. V gene TRBV18 combines with J gene TRBJ1-4; a possible D gene is TRBD1 (5 bases). The CDR3 spells CASSPLQATGEKLFF. The CDR3 DNA reads as TGTGCCAGCTCACCATTACAGGCCACGGGCGAAAAACTGTTTTTT.